Listed here are 10 T cell receptor beta chains from one sample, sequenced in a study of blood T cell repertoires in COVID-19. Assay: immunoSEQ multiplex PCR; the TCRdb copy retains only in-frame clones and omits some. The data hold approximately 200,000 clones, with around 86% observed a single time. Sample: peripheral blood. The origin of the receptors is a man in his fifties with acute or convalescent COVID-19.

The rearrangement joins TRBV2 to TRBJ1-4; 9 bases fit TRBD1. The CDR3 totals 15 residues. The ends lost 7 bases at V and 4 bases at J; junction bases unmatched: 7. From germline, CDR1 is SNHLY and CDR2 FYNNEI. The CDR3 sequence: CASIFPGQGNEKLFF. DNA of the CDR3: TGTGCCAGCATTTTTCCGGGACAGGGTAATGAAAAACTGTTTTTT.

The V and J genes are TRBV18 and TRBJ2-5; D possibly corresponds to TRBD2 (5 bases). The germline gives CDR1 KGHSH, CDR2 LQKENI. The CDR3 covers 11 residues. The ends were cut back, 6 bases at V and 5 bases at J, with 7 bases in the middle. The CDR3 here is CASSGVETQYF. The CDR3 DNA sequence: TGTGCCAGCTCCGGGGTTGAGACCCAGTACTTC.

Notes on this clone: Other DNA sequences in the sample encode the same CDR3. This chain links TRBV5-1 with TRBJ1-2, with 10 bases lining up with TRBD1. CDR1 and CDR2 from the germline V gene are SGHRS and YFSETQ. This CDR3 is built from 13 residues. Trimming removed 4 bases from V and 7 bases from J; junction bases left unmatched: 4. For the CDR3, the DNA is TGCGCCAGCAGCGAAGGGACAGGGGTTGGCTACACCTTC. This encodes CASSEGTGVGYTF.

This clone was detected only once. This rearrangement joins TRBV3-1 (or the pseudogene TRBV3-2) to TRBJ2-7, with 12 bases identical to TRBD1. The ends lost 5 bases at V and 5 bases at J; junction bases unmatched: 4. The CDR3 contains 14 residues. CDR1 is LGHDT and CDR2 is YNNKEL in the germline V gene (reference sequence). CDR3 DNA: TGTGCCAGCAGCTTTTGGGACAGGGGGCACGAGCAGTACTTC. Its translation is CASSFWDRGHEQYF.

This chain uses TRBV4-1 with TRBJ1-4, with D possibly matching TRBD1 (5 bases). Trimming pared 4 bases from V and 7 bases from J, leaving 22 bases between. Germline assignment: CDR1 MGHRA and CDR2 YSYEKL. The CDR3 runs 17 residues. As DNA, the CDR3 is TGCGCCAGCAGCCCTCAGGTGCGGCAGGGCTTAGGTGAAAAACTGTTTTTT. It yields the protein CASSPQVRQGLGEKLFF.

With respect to this clone: The junction and the germline gene differ at one end; a read error may be behind it. The chain links TRBV7-9 to TRBJ2-7; tentative D call: TRBD1 (5 bases). Per germline, CDR1 SEHNR and CDR2 FQNEAQ (reference sequence). The CDR3 length is 12 residues. The CDR3 loop is CASSLAQGIKVF. CDR3 bases: TGTGCCAGCAGCTTAGCCCAGGGAATTAAGGTCTTC.

This chain joins TRBV7-2 and TRBJ1-5; possibly TRBD1 for D (5 bases). The germline CDR1 and CDR2 sequences are SGHTA and FQGNSA. V lost 5 bases, J lost 1 base, and 9 bases lay in between. The length of the CDR3 is 14 residues. CDR3 coding DNA: TGTGCCAGCAGCGAGGGACTGAGCAATCAGCCCCAGCATTTT. This sequence encodes CASSEGLSNQPQHF.

The V call is TRBV5-1, the J call TRBJ1-2; 8 bases are a match to TRBD1. This CDR3 is 14 amino acids long. Germline-derived CDR1 and CDR2 are SGHRS and YFSETQ. Trimming cost V 0 bases and J 8 bases; bases outside gene matches: 6. CDR3 loop: CASSLGGQGGGYTF. Here the CDR3 DNA reads TGCGCCAGCAGCTTGGGCGGACAGGGTGGCGGCTACACCTTC.

This chain links TRBV6-2 or TRBV6-3 with TRBJ1-2; no reliable D call. This CDR3 spans 15 amino acids. In germline, CDR1 is MNHEY, CDR2 SVGEGT. V lost 2 bases and J lost 4, with 14 bases in between. The CDR3 DNA follows: TGTGCCAGCAGTTACGCCTCAGGCAACCTCTATGGCTACACCTTC. Encoded protein: CASSYASGNLYGYTF.

The table lists this clone with a few counts. This chain uses TRBV6-5 with TRBJ2-7; 10 positions match TRBD1. Unmatched junction bases numbered 4, after V lost 7 bases and J lost 1 base. The CDR3 loop spans 14 amino acids. Germline V CDR1 and CDR2: MNHEY, SVGAGI. For the CDR3, the DNA is TGTGCCAGCATCCGGGACAGGGGATCCTACGAGCAGTACTTC. Its translation: CASIRDRGSYEQYF.